This T cell receptor (beta chain) was recovered during a study of shared clonotypes between healthy human individuals. Overall study findings and caveats: Sequencing depth was expected to affect clonotype sharing among donors. Non-shared clonotypes had lower generation probabilities than clonotypes shared by all four sorted-subset donors.

Worth noting for this clone: The antigen remains undetermined.

CD45RO-negative, CCR7-selected cells formed the naive CD8 fraction, which excluded terminally differentiated effector memory CD45RA+ cells. The trim removed 5 bases at V and 7 bases at J, leaving 5 bases unmatched. Looked up from germline, CDR1 is MNHEY and CDR2 is SMNVEV (reference sequence). The CDR3 runs 15 residues. Several immunoSEQ 96-well plates shared each subset's DNA, each plate a replicate. Generated by immunoSEQ multiplex PCR, the TCRdb table keeps only in-frame clones and is missing some. Here the sample spans about 2.1 million clones, about 93% being singletons. This receptor was identified in a man between 18 and 35 years old in good health. Some clones in this sample may be carry-over from other donors' samples. The sample was naive CD8+ T cells from PBMCs. V is TRBV27 and J is TRBJ2-1; 13 nucleotides align to TRBD2. CDR3 in amino acids: CASSPGTSGINEQFF. The CDR3 bases are TGTGCCAGCAGTCCCGGGACTAGCGGGATTAATGAGCAGTTCTTC.